This T cell receptor beta chain was sequenced in a study of PD-L1 blockade in urothelial cancer (dated by TCRdb to about 2017). For context, the study as a whole: All patients started therapy in the mid-2010s and received atezolizumab 1,200 mg intravenously every 3 weeks. About 10 patients achieved durable clinical benefit and about 19 did not. Patients had an ECOG performance status of 0 or 1 and had received between 0 and 3 prior chemotherapy regimens. Blood samples were analyzed at two time points: 3 weeks after treatment start (second dose) and 6 weeks after treatment start. Twenty-five of 29 patients were identified as males with urothelial cancer of bladder origin, and a prior smoking history was reported by 18 of 29 patients. Whole exome sequencing and RNA sequencing of pretreatment tumors were performed alongside TCR sequencing in the same patients. Durable clinical benefit was defined as progression-free survival longer than 6 months, and TCR features were also tested against progression-free and overall survival. Pretreatment tumor samples and matched peripheral blood, collected serially before and after atezolizumab treatment, underwent TCR sequencing. Approximately 30 patients had pretreatment blood TCR-seq, some 25 had at least one posttreatment blood collection, and some 25 had tumor TCR-seq. The study was an exploratory multi-omic analysis of somatic, immune and clinical correlates of response to PD-L1 blockade with atezolizumab in urothelial cancer. Blood samples yielded a median of about 150,000 T cells and more than 80,000 unique TCRs, with median clonality roughly 0.084.

The investigation overall reported the following: Improved progression-free and overall survival was associated with having pretreatment peripheral blood TCR clonality below the median. Greater expansion of tumor-associated TCR clones in peripheral blood 3 weeks after the start of treatment was observed in patients with durable benefit (n of about 21, p = 0.022). Because the sample size was small (n of about 29) and many exploratory analyses were performed, the results are intended to be hypothesis-generating.

The cohort included about 29 patients with locally advanced or metastatic urothelial carcinoma who were treated at Memorial Sloan Kettering on a trial protocol. Peripheral blood mononuclear cells were collected pretreatment and during treatment, at between 1 and 8 total time points per patient. The Qiagen DNeasy Blood extraction kit was used to purify genomic DNA from total PBMCs and tumor samples. PBMCs were collected pretreatment and during treatment, and were isolated and stored as previously described. Synthetic TCR analog templates were spiked into each PCR so that absolute template abundance could be estimated from read counts. TCRbeta CDR3 regions were amplified from genomic DNA with bias-controlled V and J gene primers using the immunoSEQ assay. Rearranged TCRbeta segments were sequenced at approximately 20X coverage. Regarding the original processing steps: Clustering was used to correct sequencing errors, and CDR3s were annotated against IMGT so that V, D and J genes could be assigned. Downstream analyses used only productive TCRbeta rearrangements and left out out-of-frame or stop-codon sequences. Clonality was calculated as one minus the Shannon entropy normalized by the log of the number of unique productive sequences. Fisher's exact test with Benjamini-Hochberg correction, at a threshold of adjusted p below 0.01, was used to find clones that differed between time points or between blood and tumor. TCRdb limited this immuneACCESS table to in-frame rearrangements with V and J called. A share of clones is missing; checked studies link under half to unresolved V genes, and the rest is unexplained. The V and J calls and the clone size are those of that table, but D and trimming were determined from the DNA. The sample has about 39,000 clones on record, about 89% of them singletons. In total, the top ten clones hold around 2% of the sample.

Remarks on this clone: Its target antigen remains unknown. No clone much larger than this one lies a single base away; base qualities are absent.

The CDR1 and CDR2 encoded by the germline V gene (reference sequence) are LNHNV and YYDKDF. There are 13 amino acids in the CDR3, from cysteine to phenylalanine inclusive. The kept DNA is CDR3 alone, 39 bases in frame from the first base. V was cut back by 1 base and J by 10 bases, leaving a gap of 11 bases between them. The source was PBMCs, collected around atezolizumab (anti-PD-L1) treatment. The origin of this receptor is a man between 60 and 75 years old with urothelial cancer. Recombination linked TRBV15 to TRBJ2-1; the D gene is perhaps TRBD2, on 5 matching bases. The CDR3 reads as follows: CATSRGPGEEQFF. The nucleotide sequence is given as TGTGCCACCAGCAGAGGTCCCGGGGAAGAGCAGTTCTTC.